These T cell receptor beta chains were read from a single sample in a study of blood T cells in healthy people across ages. TCRdb fed the 5' RACE reads into MiXCR, producing one record per CDR3 protein. The repertoire has over 550,000 distinct CDR3 sequences, roughly 31% of them found once; the top ten carry approximately 14%. The sample comprised blood. The receptors were gathered from a woman older than 75 in good health. CDR3s leave out the opening cysteine and the closing phenylalanine or tryptophan. Each record gives: CDR3 protein, J gene, V gene.

GAPGQDSPLH	TRBJ1-6	TRBV20-1
SARDRVLQETQY	TRBJ2-5	TRBV20-1
ASSAGGEDEKLF	TRBJ1-4	TRBV28
SAARAFEAF	TRBJ1-1	TRBV20-1
AWSVVNEKLF	TRBJ1-4	TRBV30
ASRFLGDSPLH	TRBJ1-6	TRBV19
ASSAQGAGGANVLT	TRBJ2-6	TRBV28
ASTLPGPEGNQPQH	TRBJ1-5	TRBV28
ATSTGDLSSGANVLT	TRBJ2-6	TRBV24-1
ASSYSKSQESSYEQY	TRBJ2-7	TRBV6-2/TRBV6-3
ASSLGAGGVETQY	TRBJ2-5	TRBV11-2
ASSLDRGGEQY	TRBJ2-7	TRBV5-1
ASSRTGGGLDYNEQF	TRBJ2-1	TRBV12-3/TRBV12-4
AWSWGGGSEQY	-	TRBV30
SVSVGGADTQY	TRBJ2-3	TRBV20-1
SAMAITEAF	TRBJ1-1	TRBV20-1
ASQGRGSFYEQY	TRBJ2-7	TRBV2